This TCR beta chain was identified in a study of CD8 T cells in ankylosing spondylitis. Study results and limitations: Significantly higher representation of disease-linked clones was reported for matched ankylosing spondylitis synovial fluid. Disease-linked clones proved CD8+ and comparatively uncommon in peripheral blood. One TCR beta motif, made up of seven to nine highly homologous variants, appeared characteristic of ankylosing spondylitis blood.

Worth noting for this clonotype: Its antigen is unidentified.

The J segment lost 0 bases and the V segment lost 5 bases, leaving 6 bases of the junction unmatched. The germline CDR1 and CDR2 sequences are MDHEN and SYDVKM. This CDR3 contains 15 residues. 5'-RACE, quantitative and with molecular barcodes, yielded the TCR beta libraries. TCRdb reprocessed the 5' RACE reads via MiXCR and lists one record per CDR3 protein. The data show 670,000 or so distinct CDR3 sequences, 15% to 20% seen once. The rearrangement links TRBV28 to TRBJ2-7; 8 nucleotides line up with TRBD1. The specimen sequenced was blood, either unsorted or a sorted T cell fraction (not recorded which). The TCR originated in a male donor with ankylosing spondylitis. In DNA, the CDR3 is TGTGCCAGCAGTGTACAGGGGGTGCCCTCCTACGAGCAGTACTTC. Amino acids: CASSVQGVPSYEQYF.